This T cell receptor (beta chain) was documented in a study of blood T cell repertoires in COVID-19. Overall study: Acute-phase and convalescent COVID-19 samples originated in the United States, Italy and Spain.

CDR1 and CDR2 (germline): SGHRS, YFSETQ. The V gene end was trimmed by 4 bases and the J gene end by 4 bases; junction bases not matched to a gene: 11. The CDR3 is 16 amino acids. As handled by the study authors: Estimation of nucleated cell counts was performed using reference gene primer amplification. The assay was immunoSEQ multiplex PCR, and TCRdb's table has in-frame clones only and misses some. That table is the source of V, J and clone size, and D and trimming were worked out from the DNA. The sample lists 160,000 or so clones, roughly four fifths occurring once. The receptor was derived from a man between 60 and 75 years old with active or convalescent COVID-19. Source material: peripheral blood. The J gene is TRBJ2-7, the V gene TRBV5-1; 10 nucleotides line up with TRBD2. The CDR3 spells CASSPTLTSGFYEQYF. The CDR3 DNA sequence: TGCGCCAGCAGCCCTACTTTGACTAGCGGGTTTTACGAGCAGTACTTC.